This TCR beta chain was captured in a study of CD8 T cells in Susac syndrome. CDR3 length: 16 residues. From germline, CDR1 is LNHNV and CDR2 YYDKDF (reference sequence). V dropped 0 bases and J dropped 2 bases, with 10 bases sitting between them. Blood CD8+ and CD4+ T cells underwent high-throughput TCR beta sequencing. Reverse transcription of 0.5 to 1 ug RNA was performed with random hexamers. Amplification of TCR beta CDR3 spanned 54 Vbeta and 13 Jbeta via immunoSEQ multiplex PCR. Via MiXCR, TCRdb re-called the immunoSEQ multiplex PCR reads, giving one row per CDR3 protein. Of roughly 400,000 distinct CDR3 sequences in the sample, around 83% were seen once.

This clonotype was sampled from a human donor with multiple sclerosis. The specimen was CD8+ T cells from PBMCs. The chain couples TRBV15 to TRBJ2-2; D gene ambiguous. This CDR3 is CATSRDLNFNTGELFF. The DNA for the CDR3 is TGTGCCACCAGCAGAGATCTCAACTTTAACACCGGGGAGCTGTTTTTT.